The 18 T cell receptor beta chains below all came from one sample that was sequenced in a study of blood T cell repertoires in COVID-19. Here immunoSEQ multiplex PCR was the method, and the copy in TCRdb shows in-frame clones only, minus some. The table records 150,000 to 200,000 clones, 90% of them present only once. The sample comprised peripheral blood. The receptors here all came from a man in his fifties or sixties with active or convalescent COVID-19.

The chain carries TRBV10-1 and TRBJ2-1; 9 bases line up with TRBD2. This CDR3 spans 16 amino acids. V trimming: 4 bases; J trimming: 2 bases; junction bases outside the gene matches: 6. Germline CDR1 and CDR2: WNHNN and SYGVQD (reference sequence). CDR3 in DNA: TGCGCCAGCAGTGGAATAGCGGGGGACACCTACAATGAGCAGTTCTTC. Protein: CASSGIAGDTYNEQFF.

The chain links TRBV14 to TRBJ1-6, with 7 bases aligning to TRBD1. From germline, CDR1 is SGHDN and CDR2 FVKESK. The CDR3 is 15 residues long. The J segment lost 10 bases and the V segment lost 0 bases, leaving 6 bases of the junction unmatched. In nucleotides, the CDR3 is TGTGCCAGCAGCCAAGAGTGGACAGGTCTGTCACCCCTCCACTTT. This gives the protein CASSQEWTGLSPLHF.

The rearrangement joins TRBV15 to TRBJ1-5, with D possibly matching TRBD1 (5 bases). The CDR3 runs 15 residues. Trimming cost V 0 bases and J 5 bases, with 11 bases left between them. The V gene's germline CDR1 is LNHNV and CDR2 YYDKDF (reference sequence). The CDR3 DNA reads as TGTGCCACCAGCAGAGATTCCAGGGTCGATCAGCCCCAGCATTTT. This gives the protein CATSRDSRVDQPQHF.

The gene calls are TRBV6-4 and TRBJ2-3, with D maybe TRBD2 (6 bases). This CDR3 region has 14 residues. V gave up 4 bases and J gave up 4 bases, with 12 bases separating them. Germline values: CDR1 MRHNA, CDR2 SNTAGT. The CDR3 bases are TGTGCCAGCAGTGCGGGACTGGAATCAGATACGCAGTATTTT. Translating gives CASSAGLESDTQYF.

The chain combines TRBV11-2 with TRBJ1-2; 8 bases agree with TRBD1. Germline CDR1 SGHAT, CDR2 FQNNGV. This CDR3 is 13 amino acids long. The V gene end was trimmed by 3 bases and the J gene end by 4 bases; junction bases not matched to a gene: 1. The CDR3 DNA reads TGTGCCAGCAGCTTTCAGGGGGCCTATGGCTACACCTTC. Translated, it gives CASSFQGAYGYTF.

This chain links TRBV2 with TRBJ2-4; 7 nucleotides line up with TRBD1. The CDR3 is made up of 15 amino acids. Germline CDR1 SNHLY, CDR2 FYNNEI. After removal of 3 bases from V and 1 base from J, the junction contained 3 bases not matched to a gene. DNA for the CDR3: TGTGCCAGCAGTGATACGACAGGGGCCAAAAACATTCAGTACTTC. It yields the protein CASSDTTGAKNIQYF. The full variable domain, in which reference TRBV2 and TRBJ2-4 provide the parts outside the CDR3, is EPEVTQTPSHQVTQMGQEVILRCVPISNHLYFYWYRQILGQKVEFLVSFYNNEISEKSEIFDDQFSVERPDGSNFTLKIRSTKLEDSAMYFCASSDTTGAKNIQYFGAGTRLSVL.

V usage is TRBV4-1 and J usage is TRBJ1-5; perhaps TRBD1 as D (5 bases). Per germline, CDR1 MGHRA and CDR2 YSYEKL. The CDR3 has 17 amino acids. V dropped 5 bases and J dropped 2 bases, with 19 bases sitting between them. CDR3 nucleotides: TGCGCCAGCAGCGTGAAGGCGGGGCAGGGTGGCAATCAGCCCCAGCATTTT. It codes for CASSVKAGQGGNQPQHF.

This sequence joins TRBV19 and TRBJ2-5; 8 bases agree with TRBD1. The germline V gene encodes CDR1 LNHDA and CDR2 SQIVND (reference sequence). V dropped 5 bases and J dropped 7; count of bases not matched to a gene: 6. The length of the CDR3 is 13 residues. CDR3 sequence (DNA): TGTGCCAGTAGTGCGGACAGGGCCGCGACCCAGTACTTC. Its protein product is CASSADRAATQYF. The full variable domain, rest sourced from reference TRBV19 and TRBJ2-5, is DGGITQSPKYLFRKEGQNVTLSCEQNLNHDAMYWYRQDPGQGLRLIYYSQIVNDFQKGDIAEGYSVSREKKESFPLTVTSAQKNPTAFYLCASSADRAATQYFGPGTRLLVL.

This clone was counted once. The V call is TRBV3-1 (or the pseudogene TRBV3-2), the J call TRBJ2-2, with 7 bases lining up with TRBD1. Germline-derived CDR1 and CDR2 are LGHDT and YNNKEL (reference sequence). The CDR3 covers 18 residues. V was pared by 3 bases and J by 4 bases, with 14 bases of the junction left unmatched. The CDR3: CASSQVLTDRRFTGELFF. The CDR3 DNA sequence: TGTGCCAGCAGCCAGGTGCTTACGGACAGGAGATTCACCGGGGAGCTGTTTTTT.

J is TRBJ1-5 and V is TRBV10-3; a possible D gene is TRBD1 (6 bases). Germline CDR1 ENHRY, CDR2 SYGVKD. The CDR3 has 15 amino acids. The ends were cut back, 6 bases at V and 5 bases at J, with 17 bases in the middle. For the CDR3, the DNA is TGTGCCATCAGCCTCACACAGGGTAGGGATCAGCCCCAGCATTTT. This sequence encodes CAISLTQGRDQPQHF.

The rearrangement links TRBV10-1 to TRBJ2-3, with TRBD2 identical over 7 bases. Germline values: CDR1 WNHNN, CDR2 SYGVQD (reference sequence). The CDR3 is made up of 11 amino acids. Unmatched junction bases numbered 0, after V lost 2 bases and J lost 10 bases. As DNA, the CDR3 is TGCGCCAGCAGTGAGCGGGGGGCGCAGTATTTT. It specifies CASSERGAQYF.

The chain joins TRBV18 to TRBJ1-2, with TRBD1 matching 9 bases. Per germline, CDR1 KGHSH and CDR2 LQKENI. This CDR3 contains 15 residues. The V segment lost 3 bases and the J segment 5 bases; nucleotides outside the gene matches: 7. The CDR3 is CASSPGTGILYGYTF. CDR3 nucleotides: TGTGCCAGCTCACCTGGGACAGGGATTTTATATGGCTACACCTTC.

This chain joins TRBV27 and TRBJ2-1; D might be TRBD2 (5 bases). This CDR3 contains 14 residues. Germline V CDR1 and CDR2: MNHEY, SMNVEV (reference sequence). V was shortened by 5 bases and J by 4 bases, with 12 bases between the two germline ends. For the CDR3, the DNA is TGTGCCAGCAGTCACCTGGCGGGTTACAATGAGCAGTTCTTC. It translates to CASSHLAGYNEQFF.

The gene calls are TRBV11-3 and TRBJ2-3; D remains unclear. V was clipped by 1 base and J by 4 bases, with 6 bases between them. There are 13 residues in the CDR3. Germline V gene sequence: CDR1 SGHNT, CDR2 YENEEA. Here the CDR3 reads CASSLVYSDTQYF. The CDR3 DNA follows: TGTGCCAGCAGCTTAGTTTACTCAGATACGCAGTATTTT.

The genes are TRBV6-1 and TRBJ2-3; 7 positions agree with TRBD2. V shed 3 bases and J 4 bases; nucleotides not matched to a gene: 7. The germline V gene has CDR1 MNHNS and CDR2 SASEGT. The CDR3 sequence is 15 residues long. CDR3 protein: CASSDRGRGSDTQYF. The CDR3 nucleotides read TGTGCCAGCAGTGATAGAGGGCGGGGGTCAGATACGCAGTATTTT.

This rearrangement joins TRBV10-1 to TRBJ2-2; D call uncertain. The CDR3 extends over 15 amino acids. Trimming shortened V by 2 bases and J by 0 bases, and 7 bases separated the two germline ends. CDR1 WNHNN and CDR2 SYGVQD come from the germline V gene (reference sequence). CDR3: CASSEEASNTGELFF. CDR3 nucleotide sequence: TGCGCCAGCAGTGAGGAGGCTTCGAACACCGGGGAGCTGTTTTTT.

J is TRBJ1-2 and V is TRBV19, with 7 positions matching TRBD1. Looked up from germline, CDR1 is LNHDA and CDR2 is SQIVND (reference sequence). J lost 1 base, V lost 2 bases, and 4 bases had no gene match. The CDR3 loop spans 15 amino acids. The DNA for the CDR3 is TGTGCCAGTAGTATACATCAGGGGGATAACTATGGCTACACCTTC. It translates to CASSIHQGDNYGYTF. Full variable domain (outside the CDR3, taken from reference TRBV19 and TRBJ1-2): DGGITQSPKYLFRKEGQNVTLSCEQNLNHDAMYWYRQDPGQGLRLIYYSQIVNDFQKGDIAEGYSVSREKKESFPLTVTSAQKNPTAFYLCASSIHQGDNYGYTFGSGTRLTVV.

This sequence joins TRBV18 and TRBJ2-6; D gene uncertain. Germline V gene lookup returns CDR1 KGHSH and CDR2 LQKENI. V lost 2 bases, J lost 2 bases, and 10 bases lay in between. CDR3 size: 16 residues. This CDR3 is CASSPSQTPGANVLTF. The CDR3 nucleotides are TGTGCCAGCTCACCATCCCAAACTCCTGGGGCCAACGTCCTGACTTTC. Filled out from reference TRBV18 and TRBJ2-6, the complete variable domain reads NAGVMQNPRHLVRRRGQEARLRCSPMKGHSHVYWYRQLPEEGLKFMVYLQKENIIDESGMPKERFSAEFPKEGPSILRIQQVVRGDSAAYFCASSPSQTPGANVLTFGAGSRLTVL.